This T cell receptor (beta chain) derives from a study of T cell responses to AZD1222 COVID-19 vaccine (dated by TCRdb to about 2021). General notes on the study: TCR sequencing was performed for roughly 250 trial participants, of whom about 200 were given two doses of AZD1222 and about 25 were given two doses of MenACWY control vaccine. Trial participants were enrolled by age into subgroups of 18-55, 56-69 and 70-plus years, and around 150, 28 and 57 TCR-sequenced participants, respectively, were included in these subgroups. The investigation overall reported the following: In the small 56-69-year group, the increase in depth fell short of significance, most likely because of low power. Only five to seven AZD1222 recipients were SARS-CoV-2 seropositive at baseline, limiting conclusions about previously exposed vaccinees. Because no day 14 peak-response samples were available, repertoires were characterized only after the peak T cell response. Vaccine-associated CD4 TCRs spanned the whole spike protein, with dominant responses in regions 160-218 and 743-854. Reportedly, close to half of the unique spike-specific TCRs recognized epitopes lying outside the regions that are mutated in the B.1.351 and B.1.1.7 variants. A significant rise in spike-specific TCR breadth and depth was observed after two AZD1222 doses relative to day 0 and relative to MenACWY recipients. Most participants were white British and females outnumbered males, and the authors suggested that clonal diversity may have been underestimated.

The CDR3 regions of human TCRbeta chains were analyzed by immunosequencing. The published analysis was carried out like this. Repertoire TCRs were checked for matches against a reference library of SARS-CoV-2-specific TCRs that had been generated using the MIRA antigen-specificity platform. Breadth was defined as the fraction of unique TCRs that were SARS-CoV-2-associated. Depth was defined as the fraction of total T cells that were SARS-CoV-2-associated. Using the MIRA data, each spike-specific TCR was mapped to the spike region that the TCR reacts to and placed in a CD4 or CD8 class. Log10-transformed breadth and depth values were compared by one-way ANOVA with Sidak's multiple comparisons tests. TCRdb's version of the immuneACCESS table is confined to in-frame rearrangements and falls short of the full clone set. An unresolved V gene accounts for under half of the shortfall where checked; the remainder is of unknown origin. D and trimming come from the DNA, and the V and J calls and clone size come from that table. The sample contains around 88,000 clones, 89% of them found a single time. The biggest ten clones account for about 2.7% of the sample.

Based on the germline V gene, the CDR1 and CDR2 sequences are SGDLS and YYNGEE. Spanning cysteine to phenylalanine, the CDR3 consists of 15 amino acids. The DNA shown is the 45-base CDR3, in frame from base 1. V lost 4 bases and J lost 0 bases; the stretch between them is 13 bases long. On this clone itself: The antigen it binds to is not known. Per-nucleotide qualities are absent, and no much larger clonotype sits a single base away.

This sample's time point label indicates: baseline before first vaccination. The intended sense of this specimen's treatment or condition label: meningococcal conjugate vaccine given as trial control. The vaccinee samples were drawn from two UK trials, COV001 and COV002, one of which was a single-blind randomized controlled phase 2/3 trial testing AZD1222 (ChAdOx1 nCoV-19) in healthy adults. For TCRbeta chain sequencing, PBMC samples from trial participants were taken at day 0 and at day 28 after the second dose. The sequences come from peripheral blood, collected on day 0 of MenACWY control vaccination. The TCR comes from an adult in good health. The V and J genes are TRBV9 and TRBJ1-2; matching of 5 bases hints at TRBD1 as the D gene. The nucleotide sequence reads TGTGCCAGCAGCATCGACAGTTCTCCTAACTATGGCTACACCTTC. Its translation is CASSIDSSPNYGYTF.